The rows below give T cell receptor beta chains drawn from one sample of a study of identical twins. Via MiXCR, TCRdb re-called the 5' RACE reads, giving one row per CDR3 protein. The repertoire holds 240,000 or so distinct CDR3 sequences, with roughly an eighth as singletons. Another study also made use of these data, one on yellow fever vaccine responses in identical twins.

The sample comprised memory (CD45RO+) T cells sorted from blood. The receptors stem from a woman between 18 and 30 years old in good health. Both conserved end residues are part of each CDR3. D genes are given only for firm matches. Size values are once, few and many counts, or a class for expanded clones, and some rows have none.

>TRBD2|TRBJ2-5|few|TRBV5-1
TGCGCCAGCAGCGGGATTACTAGCGGGGGGCCGCGCTTTGGAGAGACCCAGTACTTC
CASSGITSGGPRFGETQYF
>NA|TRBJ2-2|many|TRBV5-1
TGCGCCAGCAGCTTAGGGCGGAACACCGGGGAGCTGTTTTTT
CASSLGRNTGELFF
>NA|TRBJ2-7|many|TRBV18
TGTGCCAGCTCACGGGGGACCTACGAGCAGTACTTC
CASSRGTYEQYF
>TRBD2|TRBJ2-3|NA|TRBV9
TGTGCCAGCAGCCGACTAGCGGGAGGGGTGGGGCCAGATACGCAGTATTTT
CASSRLAGGVGPDTQYF
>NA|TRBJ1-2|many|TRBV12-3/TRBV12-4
TGTGCCAGCAGTCCAAGTCCGCTCCAGGGCGCGTTCTATGGCTACACCTTC
CASSPSPLQGAFYGYTF
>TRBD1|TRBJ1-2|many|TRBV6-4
TGTGCCAGCAGTGACGGGACAGCTCTAGGCTACACCTTC
CASSDGTALGYTF
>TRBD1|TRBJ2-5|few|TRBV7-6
TGTGCCACCACAAGGGGGACAGTCCAAGAGACCCAGTACTTC
CATTRGTVQETQYF
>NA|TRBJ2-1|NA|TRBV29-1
TGCAGCACTACAGGGCAAGGACTAAGCTCCTACAATGAGCAGTTCTTC
CSTTGQGLSSYNEQFF
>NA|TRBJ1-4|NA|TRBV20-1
TGCAGTGCTAGACAGGGGCGTGAAAAACTGTTTTTT
CSARQGREKLFF
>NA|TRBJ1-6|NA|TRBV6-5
TGTGCCAGCAGCCTGGACATGGCAGGTCTTTCACCCCTCCACTTT
CASSLDMAGLSPLHF
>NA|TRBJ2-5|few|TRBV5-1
TGCGCCAGCAGCTCCCGTAGCGGAGGGGTCCAAGAGACCCAGTACTTC
CASSSRSGGVQETQYF
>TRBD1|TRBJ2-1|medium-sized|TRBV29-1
TGCAGCGTTCTGACGGGACAGGGGGGTAATGAGCAGTTCTTC
CSVLTGQGGNEQFF
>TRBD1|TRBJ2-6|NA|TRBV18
TGTGCCAGCTCACCAGCCGGGACAGCCCTCTCTGGGGCCAACGTCCTGACTTTC
CASSPAGTALSGANVLTF
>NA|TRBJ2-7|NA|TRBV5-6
TGTGCCAGCAGCTTGGTGGCAGGCGCTAGCAGCTCCTACGAGCAGTACTTC
CASSLVAGASSSYEQYF
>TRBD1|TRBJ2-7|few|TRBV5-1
TGCGCCAGCAGCAAGGGACAGGGAGAGCAGTACTTC
CASSKGQGEQYF
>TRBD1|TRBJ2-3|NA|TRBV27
TGTGCCAGCAGTGGGGGACAGGGGGGGAGCCTCTATAATACGCAGTATTTT
CASSGGQGGSLYNTQYF
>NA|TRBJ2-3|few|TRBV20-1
TGCAGTGCTAGAGGAAGCCGGGACTGGACAGATACGCAGTATTTT
CSARGSRDWTDTQYF
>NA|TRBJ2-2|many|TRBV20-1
TGCAGTGCTCCCCACGGGAGTCGGAACACCGGGGAGCTGTTTTTT
CSAPHGSRNTGELFF
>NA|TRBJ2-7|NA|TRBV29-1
TGCAGCGTGCTTAAGGAGTATCCCTACGAGCAGTACTTC
CSVLKEYPYEQYF
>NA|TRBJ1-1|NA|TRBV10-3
TGTGCCACCTTGAGAGGGCGAGAAGCTTTCTTT
CATLRGREAFF
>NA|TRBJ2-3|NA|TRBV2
TGTGCCAGCAGTGAAAACAGGGCGGACACAGATACGCAGTATTTT
CASSENRADTDTQYF
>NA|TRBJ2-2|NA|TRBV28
TGTGCCAGCAGTTTATGGCAGCTCATCATCGCGAACACCGGGGAGCTGTTTTTT
CASSLWQLIIANTGELFF
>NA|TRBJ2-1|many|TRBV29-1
TGCAGCGTTGTTGGCGGCCTAAACTCCCCCAATGAGCAGTTCTTC
CSVVGGLNSPNEQFF
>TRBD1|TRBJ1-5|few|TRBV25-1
TGTGCCAGCAGTAGACAGGGACCCAATCAGCCCCAGCATTTT
CASSRQGPNQPQHF
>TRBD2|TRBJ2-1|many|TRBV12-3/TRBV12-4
TGTGCCAGCAGTGCGCCCGGGAGGGCCGATTTCAATGAGCAGTTCTTC
CASSAPGRADFNEQFF
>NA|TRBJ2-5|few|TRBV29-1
TGCAGCACAAACAGGGCGTTGGGGGAGACCCAGTACTTC
CSTNRALGETQYF
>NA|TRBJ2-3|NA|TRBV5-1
TGCGCCAGCAGCTTGGGGACACAGGGAGATACGCAGTATTTT
CASSLGTQGDTQYF
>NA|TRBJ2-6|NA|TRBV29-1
TGCAGCGTTGGCGAAGCAGCTGGGGCCAACGTCCTGACTTTC
CSVGEAAGANVLTF
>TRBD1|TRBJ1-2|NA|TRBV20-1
TGCAGTGCTAGCACCGGGACAGTATATAACTATGGCTACACCTTC
CSASTGTVYNYGYTF
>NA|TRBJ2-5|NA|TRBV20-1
TGCAGTGCTGAGGGTGGCGGGATCTTCCAGTACTTC
CSAEGGGIFQYF
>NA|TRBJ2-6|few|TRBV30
TGTGCCTGCATTTCGGCTGGGGCCAACGTCCTGACTTTC
CACISAGANVLTF
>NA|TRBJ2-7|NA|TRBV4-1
TGCGCCAGCAGCCATGCCGGGATATCCTCCTCCTACGAGCAGTACTTC
CASSHAGISSSYEQYF
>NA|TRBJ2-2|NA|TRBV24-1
TGTGCCACCAGTGATTTCTCTAGCGTGGCCGGGGAGCTGTTTTTT
CATSDFSSVAGELFF
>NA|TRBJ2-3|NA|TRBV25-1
TGTGCCAGCAGGAGGGGCAGTCCCGCAGATACGCAGTATTTT
CASRRGSPADTQYF
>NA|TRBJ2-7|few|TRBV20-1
TGCAGTGCTTCGTTGGAAGACTTC
CSASLEDF
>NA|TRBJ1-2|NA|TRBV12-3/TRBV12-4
TGTGCCAGCAGTTTGTCGGAAAACTATGGCTACACCTTC
CASSLSENYGYTF
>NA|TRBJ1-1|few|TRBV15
TGTGCCACCAGATTGAACACTGAAGCTTTCTTT
CATRLNTEAFF
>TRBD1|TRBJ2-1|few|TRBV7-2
TGTGCCAGCAGCTTAGTGGCAGGGGGAAGGAACAATGAGCAGTTCTTC
CASSLVAGGRNNEQFF
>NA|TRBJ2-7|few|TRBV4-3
TGCGCCAGCAGCCAAGGGGTTAACCCCACCTACGAGCAGTACTTC
CASSQGVNPTYEQYF
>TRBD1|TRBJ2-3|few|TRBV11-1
TGTGCCAGCAGCTCCCTCGCTGGGACAGGGGAGAGGGCAGATACGCAGTATTTT
CASSSLAGTGERADTQYF
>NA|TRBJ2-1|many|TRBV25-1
TGTGCCAGCAGTGAATCCGAACCGGGACGATCATCCTACAATGAGCAGTTCTTC
CASSESEPGRSSYNEQFF
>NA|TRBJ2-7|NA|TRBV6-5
TGTGCCAGCAGTTACTCGAACAGACCTGGGACCCGCGGGTACGAGCAGTACTTC
CASSYSNRPGTRGYEQYF
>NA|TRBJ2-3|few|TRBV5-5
TGTGCCAGCAGCTTTCCCGTGGTGGTTACGCAGTATTTT
CASSFPVVVTQYF
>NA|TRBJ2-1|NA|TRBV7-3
TGTGCCAGCAGCTTAAGGAGAGCGACTCTATTAGGTGGGGGTGGAGATGAGCAGTTCTTC
CASSLRRATLLGGGGDEQFF
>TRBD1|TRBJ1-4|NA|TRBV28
TGTGCCAGCAGTGGAGAGGAGGGGACAGGGGGCGCGGATCCGTTTTTT
CASSGEEGTGGADPFF
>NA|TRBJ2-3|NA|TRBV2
TGTGCCAGCATTCCGCAGGGCCTCAGCACAGATACGCAGTATTTT
CASIPQGLSTDTQYF
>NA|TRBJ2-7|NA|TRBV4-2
TGTGCCAGCAGCCAAGAAACAGGCCCTACCTACGAGCAGTACTTC
CASSQETGPTYEQYF
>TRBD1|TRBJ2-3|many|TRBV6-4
TGTGCCAGCAGTGACGGGGGACAGGGGGCAGATACGCAGTATTTT
CASSDGGQGADTQYF
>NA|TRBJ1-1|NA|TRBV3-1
TGTGCCAGCAGCCATAGGACCACTGAAGCTTTCTTT
CASSHRTTEAFF
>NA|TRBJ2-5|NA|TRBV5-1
TGCGCCAGCAGCCGATCAAATAGCGACCAAGAGACCCAGTACTTC
CASSRSNSDQETQYF
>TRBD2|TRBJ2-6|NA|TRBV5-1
TGCGCCAGCAGCTTGTTTATAGCGGGGGGTTCTGGGGCCAACGTCCTGACTTTC
CASSLFIAGGSGANVLTF
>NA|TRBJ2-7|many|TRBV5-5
TGTGCCAGCAGCTTGGGCCTGCTAACCTACGAGCAGTACTTC
CASSLGLLTYEQYF